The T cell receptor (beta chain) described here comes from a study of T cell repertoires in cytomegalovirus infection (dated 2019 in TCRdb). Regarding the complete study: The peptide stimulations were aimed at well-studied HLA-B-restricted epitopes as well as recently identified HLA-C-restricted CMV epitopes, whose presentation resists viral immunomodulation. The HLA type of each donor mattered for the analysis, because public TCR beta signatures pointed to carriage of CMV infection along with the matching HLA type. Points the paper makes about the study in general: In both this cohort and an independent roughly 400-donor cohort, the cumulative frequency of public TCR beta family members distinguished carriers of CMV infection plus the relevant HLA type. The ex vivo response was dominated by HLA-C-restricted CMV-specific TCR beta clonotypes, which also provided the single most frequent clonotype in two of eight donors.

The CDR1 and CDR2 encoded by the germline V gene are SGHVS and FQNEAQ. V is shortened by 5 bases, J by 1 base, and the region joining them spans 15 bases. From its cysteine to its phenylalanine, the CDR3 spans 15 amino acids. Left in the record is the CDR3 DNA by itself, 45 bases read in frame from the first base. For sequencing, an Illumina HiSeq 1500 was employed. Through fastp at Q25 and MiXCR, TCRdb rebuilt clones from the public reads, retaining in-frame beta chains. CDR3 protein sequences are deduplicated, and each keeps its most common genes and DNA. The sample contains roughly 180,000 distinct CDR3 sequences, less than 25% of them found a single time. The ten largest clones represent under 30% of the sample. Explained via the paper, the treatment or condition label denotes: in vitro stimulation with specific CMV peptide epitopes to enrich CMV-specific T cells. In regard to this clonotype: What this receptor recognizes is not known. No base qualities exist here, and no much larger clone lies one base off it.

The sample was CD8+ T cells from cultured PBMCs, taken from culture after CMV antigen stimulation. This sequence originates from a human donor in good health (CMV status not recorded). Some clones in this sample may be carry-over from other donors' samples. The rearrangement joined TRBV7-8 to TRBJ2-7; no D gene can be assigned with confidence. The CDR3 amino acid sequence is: CASSGRPLTSYEQYF. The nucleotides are TGTGCCAGCAGCGGTAGGCCCCTGACTTCCTACGAGCAGTACTTC.